These 28 T cell receptor beta chains came from one sample sequenced in a study of blood T cell repertoires in COVID-19 (dated by TCRdb to 2019 to 2021). The method was the immunoSEQ multiplex PCR assay. What TCRdb holds here is the immuneACCESS table cut down to in-frame rearrangements. Part of the clones is not present; checked against another copy, under half of the missing clones reflect an unresolved V gene, and the others are unexplained. For this sample there are about 230,000 clones; nearly 90% appear just once. The top ten clones comprise less than 4% of the sample. Source material: PBMCs or T cells enriched from blood (not recorded which). All receptors derive from a woman aged 25 to 39 with acute COVID-19.

The chain's CDR3 is CASTTQRVGGEQPQHF. CDR3 nucleotide sequence: TGTGCCAGCACGACCCAAAGGGTGGGGGGGGAGCAGCCCCAGCATTTT. The V call is TRBV5-6, the J call TRBJ1-5; tentative D call: TRBD1 (5 bases). V was trimmed by 6 bases and J by 7 bases, leaving 23 bases between them. Germline V gene lookup returns CDR1 SGHDT and CDR2 YYEEEE. This CDR3 region has 16 residues.

The gene calls are TRBV30 and TRBJ1-1; D unresolved. The CDR3 is 14 residues long. V was cut by 5 bases and J by 1 base, with 14 bases left in between. Germline CDR1 is GTSNPN and CDR2 is SVGIG (reference sequence). CDR3: CAWSLTNGNTEAFF. In DNA form, the CDR3 reads TGTGCCTGGTCCCTAACCAACGGGAACACTGAAGCTTTCTTT.

V gene TRBV30 combines with J gene TRBJ1-2; 9 nucleotides agree with TRBD1. V lost 4 bases and J lost 8; bases outside the gene matches: 5. CDR3 length: 12 amino acids. Germline V gene data show CDR1 as GTSNPN and CDR2 as SVGIG (reference sequence). The chain's CDR3 is CAWTGQGVGYTF. CDR3 nucleotide sequence: TGTGCCTGGACGGGACAGGGAGTCGGCTACACCTTC.

J is TRBJ2-2 and V is TRBV9; TRBD2 matches 8 bases. The V and J ends lost 3 bases and 4 bases, in that order; junction bases with no gene match: 2. Germline CDR1 and CDR2: SGDLS and YYNGEE. This CDR3 has 14 residues. In DNA form, the CDR3 reads TGTGCCAGCAGCGGCGGGGGGTCCACCGGGGAGCTGTTTTTT. Encoded protein: CASSGGGSTGELFF.

The rearrangement uses TRBV11-2 and TRBJ1-2, with 7 bases fitting TRBD1. CDR3 length equals 13 residues. Germline V lookup: CDR1 SGHAT, CDR2 FQNNGV. Germline trimming cut 4 bases from V and 4 bases from J; bases unmatched to any gene: 3. The CDR3 spells CASSSTGFYGYTF. The DNA for the CDR3 is TGTGCCAGCAGCTCGACAGGGTTCTATGGCTACACCTTC.

The chain has TRBV5-6 and TRBJ1-2; D unclear. Trimming took off 5 bases at V and 9 bases at J, with 20 bases between the two ends. This CDR3 has 14 residues. Germline V gene sequence: CDR1 SGHDT, CDR2 YYEEEE. The CDR3 spells CASSTGSLYRRYTF. The CDR3 DNA reads TGTGCCAGCAGTACCGGGAGTCTTTACCGCCGCTACACCTTC.

The chain links TRBV30 to TRBJ2-1; 8 bases are shared with TRBD1. Germline V CDR1 and CDR2: GTSNPN, SVGIG (reference sequence). This CDR3 has 12 residues. The V and J ends lost 1 base and 7 bases, in that order; junction bases with no gene match: 0. In nucleotides, the CDR3 is TGTGCCTGGAGTGGGACAGGGAATGAGCAGTTCTTC. This sequence encodes CAWSGTGNEQFF.

The chain has TRBV28 and TRBJ2-7; perhaps TRBD2 as D (6 bases). V was shortened by 6 bases and J by 0 bases, with 18 bases between the two germline ends. The CDR3 runs 16 residues. Germline-derived CDR1 and CDR2 are MDHEN and SYDVKM. The CDR3 here is CASSSLGGSSSYEQYF. The CDR3 DNA follows: TGTGCCAGCAGCTCACTCGGGGGATCCAGCTCCTACGAGCAGTACTTC.

The V call is TRBV5-1, the J call TRBJ2-5, with 8 bases matching TRBD2. Germline V gene lookup returns CDR1 SGHRS and CDR2 YFSETQ. V trimming: 1 base; J trimming: 3 bases; junction bases outside the gene matches: 2. The CDR3 is made up of 14 amino acids. The chain's CDR3 is CASSLFSGKETQYF. CDR3 in DNA: TGCGCCAGCAGCTTGTTTAGCGGGAAAGAGACCCAGTACTTC.

The chain is built from TRBV30 and TRBJ1-2; D gene ambiguous. Germline CDR1 and CDR2: GTSNPN and SVGIG (reference sequence). CDR3 size: 12 residues. V lost 0 bases, J lost 11 bases, and 13 bases lay in between. CDR3 sequence reads: CAWSVYRETYTF. The CDR3 DNA follows: TGTGCCTGGAGTGTATATCGGGAGACATACACCTTC. Based on the CDR3 plus reference TRBV30 and TRBJ1-2, the full variable domain is SQTIHQWPATLVQPVGSPLSLECTVEGTSNPNLYWYRQAAGRGLQLLFYSVGIGQISSEVPQNLSASRPQDRQFILSSKKLLLSDSGFYLCAWSVYRETYTFGSGTRLTVV.

The chain recombines TRBV25-1 with TRBJ1-4; the D is unclear. The germline gives CDR1 MGHDK, CDR2 SYGVNS. V was trimmed by 7 bases and J by 8 bases, leaving 5 bases between them. The CDR3 extends over 10 amino acids. The CDR3 DNA is TGTGCCAGCATGGAGGAAAAACTGTTTTTT. The encoded protein is CASMEEKLFF.

This clone was seen only a few times. The gene calls are TRBV24-1 and TRBJ1-2; TRBD1 agrees at 7 bases. Germline lookup yields CDR1 KGHDR and CDR2 SFDVKD. V dropped 4 bases and J dropped 6; count of bases not matched to a gene: 10. This CDR3 contains 15 residues. DNA of the CDR3: TGTGCCACCAGTGACCACAGTGTCACAGGGGATGGCTACACCTTC. Residues: CATSDHSVTGDGYTF.

The rearrangement joins TRBV29-1 to TRBJ1-5; TRBD1 might be the D (5 bases). Germline CDR1 is SQVTM and CDR2 is ANQGSEA. Trimming took 4 bases from V and 3 from J, leaving 10 bases between them. The CDR3 runs 13 residues. DNA of the CDR3: TGCAGCGTTGTGGCGGGACCCAATCAGCCCCAGCATTTT. Protein product: CSVVAGPNQPQHF.

The sample holds one count of this clone. V usage is TRBV12-3 or TRBV12-4 and J usage is TRBJ2-7, with D possibly matching TRBD1 (7 bases). V was shortened by 8 bases and J by 3 bases, with 11 bases between the two germline ends. The CDR3 has 12 amino acids. The CDR3 is CASCQGGYEQYF. In DNA, the CDR3 is TGTGCCAGCTGCCAGGGGGGCTACGAGCAGTACTTC.

This clone was detected only a few times. The chain couples TRBV4-1 to TRBJ1-1; 7 nucleotides line up with TRBD1. The CDR3 totals 18 residues. V gave up 0 bases and J gave up 0 bases; unmatched junction bases: 10. The V gene's germline CDR1 is MGHRA and CDR2 YSYEKL. The CDR3 loop reads CASSQDPVGTVMNTEAFF. The CDR3 nucleotides are TGCGCCAGCAGCCAAGATCCCGTGGGGACAGTAATGAACACTGAAGCTTTCTTT.

The chain links TRBV7-2 to TRBJ2-1; the D gene is possibly TRBD1 (6 bases). V dropped 5 bases and J dropped 8 bases, with 13 bases sitting between them. This CDR3 spans 13 amino acids. Germline assignment: CDR1 SGHTA and CDR2 FQGNSA. In DNA, the CDR3 is TGTGCCAGCAGCCCCTTCAGGACAGATGAGCAGTTCTTC. Residues: CASSPFRTDEQFF.

For the CDR3, the DNA is TGTGCCAGCAGTCCTCGAGTACGCAATCAGCCCCAGCATTTT. Translation gives CASSPRVRNQPQHF. V and J are TRBV28 and TRBJ1-5, with D unclear. Germline CDR1 and CDR2: MDHEN and SYDVKM. This CDR3 region has 14 residues. V was clipped by 5 bases and J by 2 bases, with 10 bases between them.

CDR3 DNA: TGTGCCAGTAGTTCCACTCCGGGACAGGGAAAAAACATTCAGTACTTC. As protein: CASSSTPGQGKNIQYF. This chain joins TRBV19 and TRBJ2-4; 9 bases line up with TRBD1. The CDR3 is 16 amino acids. Germline CDR1 and CDR2: LNHDA and SQIVND (reference sequence). Unmatched junction bases numbered 9, after V lost 5 bases and J lost 4 bases.

The sample holds one count of this clone. The chain combines TRBV7-9 with TRBJ1-1, with D maybe TRBD1 (5 bases). Germline CDR1 SEHNR, CDR2 FQNEAQ (reference sequence). The CDR3 has 13 amino acids. Trimming cost V 8 bases and J 3 bases, with 13 bases left between them. The CDR3 sequence is CASGALPDTEAFF. CDR3 nucleotides: TGTGCCAGCGGGGCGCTCCCGGACACTGAAGCTTTCTTT.

V gene TRBV14 combines with J gene TRBJ2-3, with D uncertain. The CDR3 has 15 residues. Looked up from germline, CDR1 is SGHDN and CDR2 is FVKESK. V lost 1 base to trimming and J lost 0 bases, with 8 bases between them. The CDR3 is CASSQGLPSTDTQYF. The CDR3 DNA is TGTGCCAGCAGCCAAGGACTTCCGAGCACAGATACGCAGTATTTT. Variable domain in full (rest from reference TRBV14 and TRBJ2-3): EAGVTQFPSHSVIEKGQTVTLRCDPISGHDNLYWYRRVMGKEIKFLLHFVKESKQDESGMPNNRFLAERTGGTYSTLKVQPAELEDSGVYFCASSQGLPSTDTQYFGPGTRLTVL.

The rearrangement uses TRBV30 and TRBJ2-1, with 8 bases fitting TRBD2. CDR3 length equals 13 residues. Germline CDR1 GTSNPN, CDR2 SVGIG (reference sequence). The V gene end was trimmed by 4 bases and the J gene end by 3 bases; junction bases not matched to a gene: 2. The CDR3 DNA sequence: TGTGCCTGGAAAGCGGGGGTCTACAATGAGCAGTTCTTC. Translated: CAWKAGVYNEQFF.

V is TRBV4-2 and J is TRBJ2-3; 8 nucleotides agree with TRBD2. Trimming took 1 base from V and 2 from J; bases not matched to a gene: 5. This CDR3 comprises 16 residues. CDR1 is LGHNA and CDR2 is YNFKEQ in the germline V gene. CDR3 in amino acids: CASSQARGGDTDTQYF. CDR3 DNA: TGTGCCAGCAGCCAAGCTCGGGGGGGGGACACAGATACGCAGTATTTT.

The chain joins TRBV5-1 to TRBJ1-2; the D gene is possibly TRBD1 (5 bases). Germline-derived CDR1 and CDR2 are SGHRS and YFSETQ. The V gene lost 0 bases and the J gene lost 5 bases, with 11 bases spanning the gap. The CDR3 contains 14 residues. DNA of the CDR3: TGCGCCAGCAGCTTGGGTGGACAAGAATATGGCTACACCTTC. Amino acids: CASSLGGQEYGYTF.

This chain links TRBV5-1 with TRBJ1-4; D is perhaps TRBD1 (5 bases). The CDR3 length is 14 residues. V was pared by 1 base and J by 7 bases, with 11 bases between. The V gene's germline CDR1 is SGHRS and CDR2 YFSETQ. The DNA of the CDR3 is TGCGCCAGCAGCTTGTTTCAGGGAGGTGAAAAACTGTTTTTT. Its protein product is CASSLFQGGEKLFF.

V is TRBV7-2 and J is TRBJ2-1, with TRBD1 matching 10 bases. J gave up 9 bases and V 3 bases, and 8 bases lay outside the gene matches. This CDR3 region has 15 residues. CDR1 SGHTA and CDR2 FQGNSA come from the germline V gene. The CDR3 DNA reads as TGTGCCAGCAGCTTGTCGGGACAGGGGTCTATTGAGCAGTTCTTC. Protein product: CASSLSGQGSIEQFF.

The V call is TRBV6-1, the J call TRBJ1-6; tentative D call: TRBD1 (5 bases). From germline, CDR1 is MNHNS and CDR2 SASEGT. The CDR3 has 13 amino acids. The V gene lost 2 bases and the J gene lost 7 bases, with 6 bases spanning the gap. The CDR3 region has the DNA TGTGCCAGCAGTGAAAACAGGAATTCACCCCTCCACTTT. Protein sequence: CASSENRNSPLHF.

The CDR3 DNA follows: TGTGCCAGCAGCCCGGACTTGTTAGATGAGCAGTTCTTC. Amino acid sequence: CASSPDLLDEQFF. The J gene is TRBJ2-1, the V gene TRBV11-2; a weak D match, TRBD2 (5 bases). The V gene lost 5 bases and the J gene lost 8 bases, with 13 bases spanning the gap. The CDR3 contains 13 residues. Germline CDR1 SGHAT, CDR2 FQNNGV.

This clone is a singleton in its sample. The chain has TRBV30 and TRBJ1-1, with unresolved D. V shed 2 bases and J shed 0 bases, with 4 bases lying between them. Looked up from germline, CDR1 is GTSNPN and CDR2 is SVGIG (reference sequence). CDR3 size: 12 residues. Written as DNA, the CDR3 is TGTGCCTGGAGTCTTATGAACACTGAAGCTTTCTTT. Amino acid sequence: CAWSLMNTEAFF.